This entry lists 16 T cell receptor beta chains sequenced from one sample in a study of PD-1 blockade in classical Hodgkin lymphoma (dated by TCRdb to 2020 to 2021). Libraries were made using the immunoSEQ multiplex PCR assay. Here the immuneACCESS table is served through TCRdb, limited to in-frame sequences with V and J called. Missing clones are a known gap in these copies; in checked studies unresolved V genes cover under half, and the rest lacks a known reason. The sample records about 30,000 clones, approximately 80% of which are singletons. The ten largest account for 15% to 20% of the sample. In the paper's terms, the time point label means: cycle 4 day 1 (C4D1), after more than five weeks of nivolumab. Every trial patient had relapsed following autologous stem cell transplantation, and prior brentuximab vedotin exposure was what differed among cohorts A, B and C. The specimen was peripheral blood mononuclear cells (PBMCs), collected before the fourth cycle of nivolumab. Every receptor here comes from a human donor with classical Hodgkin lymphoma.

CDR3 residues: CASSIVQGLNNEQFF. Written as DNA, the CDR3 is TGTGCCAGTAGTATAGTTCAGGGACTGAACAATGAGCAGTTCTTC. The genes are TRBV19 and TRBJ2-1, with D maybe TRBD2 (6 bases). V lost 1 base to trimming and J lost 5 bases, with 12 bases between them. Germline CDR1 is LNHDA and CDR2 is SQIVND (reference sequence). The CDR3 spans 15 residues. The full variable domain, in which reference TRBV19 and TRBJ2-1 provide the parts outside the CDR3, is DGGITQSPKYLFRKEGQNVTLSCEQNLNHDAMYWYRQDPGQGLRLIYYSQIVNDFQKGDIAEGYSVSREKKESFPLTVTSAQKNPTAFYLCASSIVQGLNNEQFFGPGTRLTVL.

V usage is TRBV7-9 and J usage is TRBJ2-1; D gene ambiguous. The CDR3 sequence is 15 residues long. CDR1 is SEHNR and CDR2 is FQNEAQ in the germline V gene (reference sequence). Trimming pared 1 base from V and 8 bases from J, leaving 15 bases between. The CDR3 protein is CASSLGGQPSDEQFF. CDR3 nucleotides: TGTGCCAGCAGCTTAGGTGGCCAGCCTTCCGATGAGCAGTTCTTC.

V and J are TRBV27 and TRBJ1-2; unclear D gene. The V and J ends lost 0 bases and 7 bases respectively, with 9 bases between them. The CDR3 spans 13 residues. Germline V lookup: CDR1 MNHEY, CDR2 SMNVEV (reference sequence). The CDR3 loop reads CASSLSTGGGYTF. CDR3 DNA: TGTGCCAGCAGTTTATCGACCGGCGGTGGCTACACCTTC.

J is TRBJ2-2 and V is TRBV6-5; D is undetermined. Germline V gives CDR1 MNHEY, CDR2 SVGAGI. The CDR3 has 13 amino acids. Trimming removed 7 bases from V and 1 base from J, with 7 bases in between. The CDR3 region has the DNA TGTGCCAGCACCGACTGGAACACCGGGGAGCTGTTTTTT. Translation gives CASTDWNTGELFF.

The V call is TRBV2, the J call TRBJ1-5, with 8 bases matching TRBD1. V shed 5 bases, J shed 4 bases, and the junction held 4 bases outside the gene matches. Germline lookup yields CDR1 SNHLY and CDR2 FYNNEI. This CDR3 has 14 residues. CDR3 protein: CASSRQGRNQPQHF. CDR3 nucleotides: TGTGCCAGCAGTCGACAGGGGAGAAATCAGCCCCAGCATTTT.

This clone appeared a single time. The genes are TRBV4-3 and TRBJ2-3; D not certain. From germline, CDR1 is LGHNA and CDR2 YSLEER. The CDR3 consists of 15 residues. V lost 0 bases and J lost 6, with 13 bases in between. Written as DNA, the CDR3 is TGCGCCAGCAGCCAAGATACCGCTCTTCTTGATACGCAGTATTTT. As protein: CASSQDTALLDTQYF.

V usage is TRBV11-2 and J usage is TRBJ1-1; TRBD1 matches 7 bases. This CDR3 has 14 amino acids. Trimming took 5 bases from V and 5 from J; bases not matched to a gene: 8. The V gene's germline CDR1 is SGHAT and CDR2 FQNNGV. The CDR3 region has the DNA TGTGCCAGCAGCCCAGCGCAGGGGGTTACTGAAGCTTTCTTT. This encodes CASSPAQGVTEAFF.

V is TRBV6-1 and J is TRBJ2-7; D not resolved. Germline CDR1 and CDR2: MNHNS and SASEGT. V lost 1 base and J 4 bases, leaving 11 bases between the germline ends. The CDR3 runs to 14 residues. CDR3 loop: CASSEVVDGYEQYF. The CDR3 coding sequence is TGTGCCAGCAGTGAAGTAGTTGACGGGTACGAGCAGTACTTC.

V gene TRBV4-1 combines with J gene TRBJ2-1; no clear D gene. This CDR3 spans 14 amino acids. The germline V and J ends were trimmed by 4 bases and 5 bases, with 12 bases remaining between them. Germline loops: CDR1 MGHRA, CDR2 YSYEKL. CDR3 protein: CASSRDLENNEQFF. CDR3 nucleotide sequence: TGCGCCAGCAGCCGAGACTTGGAAAACAATGAGCAGTTCTTC.

J is TRBJ1-5 and V is TRBV4-3; a weak D match, TRBD1 (6 bases). In germline, CDR1 is LGHNA, CDR2 YSLEER. The CDR3 covers 14 residues. The V end was cut by 4 bases, the J end by 5 bases, with 12 bases between. The CDR3 spells CASSLEGGDQPQHF. The CDR3 DNA sequence: TGCGCCAGCAGCCTAGAGGGGGGGGATCAGCCCCAGCATTTT.

This rearrangement joins TRBV15 to TRBJ2-6; D remains unclear. This CDR3 is 16 amino acids long. Trimming pared 2 bases from V and 0 bases from J, leaving 8 bases between. Germline V gives CDR1 LNHNV, CDR2 YYDKDF (reference sequence). The CDR3 region has the DNA TGTGCCACCAGCAGACCTACGGGCTCTGGGGCCAACGTCCTGACTTTC. It codes for CATSRPTGSGANVLTF.

This clone was seen just once. This chain joins TRBV2 and TRBJ2-4; a possible D gene is TRBD1 (6 bases). CDR3 length: 13 residues. Trimming left V 7 bases short and J 1 base short, with 8 bases between. Germline assignment: CDR1 SNHLY and CDR2 FYNNEI. DNA of the CDR3: TGTGCCAGCAATAGGGGGGCCAAAAACATTCAGTACTTC. Its translation: CASNRGAKNIQYF.

The chain has TRBV9 and TRBJ2-5; a weak D match, TRBD2 (6 bases). Germline loops: CDR1 SGDLS, CDR2 YYNGEE. Trimming took 2 bases from V and 5 from J, leaving 10 bases between them. This CDR3 region has 13 residues. In DNA, the CDR3 is TGTGCCAGCAGCGTCGACCGGGGGGAGACCCAGTACTTC. This gives the protein CASSVDRGETQYF.

The chain carries TRBV6-5 and TRBJ2-7; 8 nucleotides align to TRBD1. Trimming cost V 2 bases and J 5 bases; bases outside gene matches: 11. Germline CDR1 and CDR2: MNHEY and SVGAGI. This CDR3 contains 16 residues. DNA of the CDR3: TGTGCCAGCAGTTACGGGACCGGACAGGGCCGGGACGAGCAGTACTTC. It specifies CASSYGTGQGRDEQYF.

This chain links TRBV4-2 with TRBJ2-3; 8 bases agree with TRBD2. The CDR3 length is 15 residues. The V segment lost 4 bases and the J segment 2 bases; nucleotides outside the gene matches: 5. From germline, CDR1 is LGHNA and CDR2 YNFKEQ. CDR3 coding DNA: TGTGCCAGCAGCCCCGGGGGGGGGCCCACAGATACGCAGTATTTT. It translates to CASSPGGGPTDTQYF.

The rearrangement joins TRBV21-1 to TRBJ2-1; the table names TRBD2, a call not compared with the DNA. TRBV21-1 is a listed pseudogene. The CDR3 sequence is 16 residues long. CDR3 protein: CASSKYRLAGSNEQFF. The CDR3 nucleotides read TGTGCCAGCAGCAAATATCGACTAGCGGGGAGCAATGAGCAGTTCTTC.